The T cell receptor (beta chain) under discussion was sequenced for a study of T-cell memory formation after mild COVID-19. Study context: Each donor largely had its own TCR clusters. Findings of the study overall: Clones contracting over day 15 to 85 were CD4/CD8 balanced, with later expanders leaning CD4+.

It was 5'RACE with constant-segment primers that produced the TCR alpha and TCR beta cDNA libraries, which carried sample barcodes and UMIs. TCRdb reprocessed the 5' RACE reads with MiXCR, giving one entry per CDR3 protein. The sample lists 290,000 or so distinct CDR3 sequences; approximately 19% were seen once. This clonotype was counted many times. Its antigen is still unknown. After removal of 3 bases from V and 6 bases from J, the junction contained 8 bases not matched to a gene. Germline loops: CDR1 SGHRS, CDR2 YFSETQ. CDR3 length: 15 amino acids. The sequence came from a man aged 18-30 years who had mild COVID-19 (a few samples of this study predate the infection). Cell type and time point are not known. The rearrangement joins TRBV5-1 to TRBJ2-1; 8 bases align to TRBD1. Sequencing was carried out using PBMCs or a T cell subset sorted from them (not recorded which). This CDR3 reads CASSSTGVEGNEQFF. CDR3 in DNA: TGCGCCAGCAGCTCGACAGGGGTTGAGGGCAATGAGCAGTTCTTC. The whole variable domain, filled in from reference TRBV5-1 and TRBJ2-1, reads KAGVTQTPRYLIKTRGQQVTLSCSPISGHRSVSWYQQTPGQGLQFLFEYFSETQRNKGNFPGRFSGRQFSNSRSEMNVSTLELGDSALYLCASSSTGVEGNEQFFGPGTRLTVL.